The present T cell receptor (beta chain) was sequenced within a study of T cell responses to AZD1222 COVID-19 vaccine. CDR1 and CDR2 (germline): LGHDT, YNNKEL (reference sequence). The CDR3 runs to 14 residues. With 0 bases removed from V and 8 bases from J, the gap between germline ends came to 14 bases. This clone was seen just once. Repertoires were generated with immunoSEQ multiplex PCR, while TCRdb's copy carries only in-frame clones and drops some. The data contain fewer than 30,000 clones, around 80% of them singletons. The sample consisted of peripheral blood, taken on day 0 of AZD1222 vaccination. The source is an adult in good health. The chain carries TRBV3-1 (or the pseudogene TRBV3-2) and TRBJ2-7, with D perhaps matching TRBD1 (5 bases). CDR3 DNA sequence: TGTGCCAGCAGCCAAGAAGGGGCTAGATATCAGCAGTACTTC. It encodes CASSQEGARYQQYF.